Shown below are 4 T cell receptor beta chains from a single sample sequenced in a study of cytomegalovirus exposure and HLA in healthy donors. PCR used 60 Vbeta primers and 13 Jbeta primers. Repertoires were generated with immunoSEQ multiplex PCR, while TCRdb's copy carries only in-frame clones and drops some. The sample shows some 200,000 clones, about 81% of them seen only once. Sequenced material: PBMCs. These receptors came from a woman aged 18-29 years in good health and CMV-seronegative.

This chain connects TRBV5-1 to TRBJ2-3, with 8 bases identical to TRBD1. V was clipped by 0 bases and J by 2 bases; unmatched bases: 2. The CDR3 totals 15 residues. The germline V gene has CDR1 SGHRS and CDR2 YFSETQ. For the CDR3, the DNA is TGCGCCAGCAGCTTGGGACAGGGGATCACAGATACGCAGTATTTT. It encodes CASSLGQGITDTQYF.

The chain is built from TRBV5-1 and TRBJ2-3, with 14 bases matching TRBD2. Germline lookup yields CDR1 SGHRS and CDR2 YFSETQ. J gave up 5 bases and V 5 bases, and 7 bases lay outside the gene matches. The CDR3 contains 16 residues. Written as DNA, the CDR3 is TGCGCCAGCAGGGTTGGACTAGCGGGGGGTGTAGATACGCAGTATTTT. Amino acids: CASRVGLAGGVDTQYF. Complete variable domain (other parts from reference TRBV5-1 and TRBJ2-3): KAGVTQTPRYLIKTRGQQVTLSCSPISGHRSVSWYQQTPGQGLQFLFEYFSETQRNKGNFPGRFSGRQFSNSRSEMNVSTLELGDSALYLCASRVGLAGGVDTQYFGPGTRLTVL.

The J gene is TRBJ1-1, the V gene TRBV29-1, with a possible D match to TRBD1 (6 bases). This CDR3 has 14 residues. Per the germline V gene, CDR1 is SQVTM and CDR2 is ANQGSEA. The V end lost 2 bases, the J end lost 1 base, and 11 bases lay between the germline ends. The CDR3 region has the DNA TGCAGCGTTGAAAGGCACAGGGAGAACACTGAAGCTTTCTTT. It is translated as CSVERHRENTEAFF.

The V and J genes are TRBV7-8 and TRBJ2-3; 10 positions agree with TRBD2. The trim removed 4 bases at V and 2 bases at J, leaving 6 bases unmatched. Germline CDR1 is SGHVS and CDR2 is FQNEAQ. The CDR3 is made up of 16 amino acids. The CDR3 bases are TGTGCCAGCAGCTCGACCGGGACTAGCGACACAGATACGCAGTATTTT. Translated: CASSSTGTSDTDTQYF.